Listed below are T cell receptor beta chains from one sample, sequenced in a study of blood T cell repertoires in COVID-19. Method: immunoSEQ multiplex PCR; TCRdb's copy keeps in-frame clones and lacks some. The sample yields almost 80,000 clones, 75% to 95% seen once. Sequences were obtained from peripheral blood. Receptor source: a woman at least 80 years old with acute or convalescent COVID-19. The CDR3 runs from the conserved cysteine through the conserved F or W. The D gene is left open where the match is weak. Clone size appears in some rows only: once, few, many, or a class for an expanded clone.

length: 15
J: TRBJ2-5
size: -
V: TRBV5-1
D: -
DNA: TGCGCCAGCGGCGTACAGGGTGGGCCACAAGAGACCCAGTACTTC
CDR3: CASGVQGGPQETQYF

length: 13
J: TRBJ1-2
size: -
V: TRBV27
D: -
DNA: TGTGCCAGCAGTTTACGGGGACTCGGTGGCTACACCTTC
CDR3: CASSLRGLGGYTF

length: 14
J: TRBJ1-2
size: once
V: TRBV9
D: TRBD1
DNA: TGTGCCAGCAGCACCAACAGGGGACTCTATGGCTACACCTTC
CDR3: CASSTNRGLYGYTF

length: 14
J: TRBJ2-7
size: -
V: TRBV5-1
D: TRBD2
DNA: TGCGCCAGCAGCTTTAGCGGGAGGGCCTACGAGCAGTACTTC
CDR3: CASSFSGRAYEQYF

length: 17
J: TRBJ2-5
size: few
V: TRBV4-1
D: TRBD1
DNA: TGCGCCAGCAGCCAAGAGTCGGACAGGGGATTGAAAGAGACCCAGTACTTC
CDR3: CASSQESDRGLKETQYF

length: 15
J: TRBJ2-1
size: -
V: TRBV2
D: TRBD2
DNA: TGTGCCAGCAGTCCTACTAGCGGGGGGGCCGGTGAGCAGTTCTTC
CDR3: CASSPTSGGAGEQFF

length: 16
J: TRBJ2-1
size: -
V: TRBV28
D: TRBD2
DNA: TGTGCCAGCAGTTTAGGGAGGGCCAGGTCCTACAATGAGCAGTTCTTC
CDR3: CASSLGRARSYNEQFF

length: 16
J: TRBJ1-1
size: -
V: TRBV4-2
D: -
DNA: TGTGCCAGCAGCCAAAATACAGGGTCCATGAACACTGAAGCTTTCTTT
CDR3: CASSQNTGSMNTEAFF

length: 17
J: TRBJ2-3
size: -
V: TRBV28
D: TRBD2
DNA: TGTGCCAGCAGTTTTACGGCGAGCGGGAGGGCGGCCGATACGCAGTATTTT
CDR3: CASSFTASGRAADTQYF

length: 16
J: TRBJ2-1
size: -
V: TRBV9
D: -
DNA: TGTGCCAGCAGCGTAGGAATAGCAGTGTCCTACAATGAGCAGTTCTTC
CDR3: CASSVGIAVSYNEQFF

length: 14
J: TRBJ1-1
size: once
V: TRBV3-1/TRBV3-2
D: -
DNA: TGTGCCAGCAGCCACCAGGGAAGTTCCACTGAAGCTTTCTTT
CDR3: CASSHQGSSTEAFF

length: 16
J: TRBJ2-4
size: -
V: TRBV6-2/TRBV6-3
D: -
DNA: TGTGCCAGCAGTTACGACCGGGAGATAGCCAAAAACATTCAGTACTTC
CDR3: CASSYDREIAKNIQYF

length: 14
J: TRBJ1-2
size: -
V: TRBV10-3
D: TRBD1
DNA: TGTGCCATCAGTGCGGACAGGGGAGAGGATGGCTACACCTTC
CDR3: CAISADRGEDGYTF

length: 14
J: TRBJ2-7
size: -
V: TRBV2
D: TRBD2
DNA: TGTGCCAGCACCATGACTAGCGTCGGAAACGAGCAGTACTTC
CDR3: CASTMTSVGNEQYF

length: 12
J: TRBJ2-3
size: -
V: TRBV3-1/TRBV3-2
D: -
DNA: TGTGCCAGCAGCGAGGTTAAAGATACGCAGTATTTT
CDR3: CASSEVKDTQYF

length: 12
J: TRBJ2-7
size: -
V: TRBV18
D: TRBD1
DNA: TGTGCCAGCTCAGGGACAGCCTACGAGCAGTACTTC
CDR3: CASSGTAYEQYF

length: 14
J: TRBJ2-5
size: -
V: TRBV5-1
D: -
DNA: TGCGCCAGCAGCACGGGCCAAGGGGGAGAGACCCAGTACTTC
CDR3: CASSTGQGGETQYF

length: 17
J: TRBJ2-3
size: -
V: TRBV2
D: TRBD2
DNA: TGTGCCAGCAGGAAGGGGACTAGCGGGAGTAGCCCAGATACGCAGTATTTT
CDR3: CASRKGTSGSSPDTQYF

length: 14
J: TRBJ2-5
size: -
V: TRBV28
D: -
DNA: TGTGCCAGCAGCCCATCTATCGCGCGGGAGACCCAGTACTTC
CDR3: CASSPSIARETQYF

length: 14
J: TRBJ1-2
size: -
V: TRBV4-1
D: -
DNA: TGCGCCAGCAGCCAAGAAGCGACAGACTATGGCTACACCTTC
CDR3: CASSQEATDYGYTF

length: 15
J: TRBJ2-7
size: -
V: TRBV27
D: -
DNA: TGTGCCAGCAGTTCCCGACAGGAGTTTTACTACGAGCAGTACTTC
CDR3: CASSSRQEFYYEQYF

length: 12
J: TRBJ2-3
size: -
V: TRBV27
D: TRBD1
DNA: TGTGCCAGCAGCCCCAGGGGGGATACGCAGTATTTT
CDR3: CASSPRGDTQYF

length: 15
J: TRBJ2-3
size: -
V: TRBV11-3
D: TRBD2
DNA: TGTGCCAGCAGCAAGAAGCGGGGGGCCACAGATACGCAGTATTTT
CDR3: CASSKKRGATDTQYF

length: 14
J: TRBJ2-3
size: -
V: TRBV18
D: -
DNA: TGTGCCAGCTCACCGGATCTAGCTACAGATACGCAGTATTTT
CDR3: CASSPDLATDTQYF

length: 11
J: TRBJ1-1
size: -
V: TRBV12-3/TRBV12-4
D: -
DNA: TGTGCCAGCAGTTTGGGCAGGGCGGCTTTCTTT
CDR3: CASSLGRAAFF

length: 15
J: TRBJ2-7
size: -
V: TRBV5-4
D: -
DNA: TGTGCCAGCAGCTTGGAGGGGGGGGCCTATTACGAGCAGTACTTC
CDR3: CASSLEGGAYYEQYF

length: 13
J: TRBJ2-3
size: medium-sized
V: TRBV5-4
D: -
DNA: TGTGCCGCCGGCGGGACGGCCACAGATACGCAGTATTTT
CDR3: CAAGGTATDTQYF

length: 16
J: TRBJ2-1
size: once
V: TRBV7-3
D: TRBD2
DNA: TGTGCCAGCAGCTTCCGATCCGGACTAGCGGGAGAAGAGCAGTTCTTC
CDR3: CASSFRSGLAGEEQFF

length: 16
J: TRBJ2-3
size: -
V: TRBV3-1/TRBV3-2
D: -
DNA: TGTGCCAGCAGGCCTAGGGGGGGCCGGGGCACAGATACGCAGTATTTT
CDR3: CASRPRGGRGTDTQYF

length: 12
J: TRBJ2-7
size: -
V: TRBV4-1
D: -
DNA: TGCGCCAGCAGCCAAGATCAATACGAGCAGTACTTC
CDR3: CASSQDQYEQYF

length: 12
J: TRBJ1-1
size: -
V: TRBV5-4
D: -
DNA: TGTGCCAGCAGCTCGAGGTCTACTGAAGCTTTCTTT
CDR3: CASSSRSTEAFF

length: 15
J: TRBJ1-6
size: -
V: TRBV9
D: -
DNA: TGTGCCAGCAGCGTTGGTTGGGCAGGCGATTCACCCCTCCACTTT
CDR3: CASSVGWAGDSPLHF

length: 13
J: TRBJ1-6
size: -
V: TRBV14
D: -
DNA: TGTGCCAGCAGCCAAGATAGAGGGTTACCCCTCCACTTT
CDR3: CASSQDRGLPLHF

length: 16
J: TRBJ2-3
size: -
V: TRBV19
D: TRBD2
DNA: TGTGCCAGTAGTATAGGAGGCGGGGGAACCACAGATACGCAGTATTTT
CDR3: CASSIGGGGTTDTQYF

length: 18
J: TRBJ2-2
size: -
V: TRBV24-1
D: -
DNA: TGTGCCACCAGTGATTTGACCCCGGGGTCCAGTATGACCGGGGAGCTGTTTTTT
CDR3: CATSDLTPGSSMTGELFF

length: 14
J: TRBJ1-2
size: -
V: TRBV19
D: TRBD1
DNA: TGTGCCAGTAGTTCCTCCAGGGGGCAATCTGGCTACACCTTC
CDR3: CASSSSRGQSGYTF

length: 12
J: TRBJ2-5
size: -
V: TRBV5-1
D: -
DNA: TGCGCCAGCAGCGGCGGACTGGAGACCCAGTACTTC
CDR3: CASSGGLETQYF

length: 13
J: TRBJ2-1
size: few
V: TRBV9
D: -
DNA: TGTGCCAGCAGCCTAGGAGGGCCGGGTGAGCAGTTCTTC
CDR3: CASSLGGPGEQFF

length: 13
J: TRBJ1-1
size: -
V: TRBV18
D: TRBD1
DNA: TGTGCCAGCACCGGGACAGTGGGGACTGAAGCTTTCTTT
CDR3: CASTGTVGTEAFF

length: 15
J: TRBJ2-3
size: -
V: TRBV20-1
D: TRBD2
DNA: TGCAGTGCTAGTATTGGGACTAGCGCCACAGATACGCAGTATTTT
CDR3: CSASIGTSATDTQYF

length: 14
J: TRBJ1-1
size: -
V: TRBV2
D: TRBD1
DNA: TGTGCCAGCAGCCCACAGGGGACCTTCACTGAAGCTTTCTTT
CDR3: CASSPQGTFTEAFF

length: 17
J: TRBJ1-1
size: -
V: TRBV28
D: TRBD1
DNA: TGTGCCAGCAGCTCGGACAGGGGATTTTTGAAGAACACTGAAGCTTTCTTT
CDR3: CASSSDRGFLKNTEAFF

length: 15
J: TRBJ1-5
size: -
V: TRBV5-8
D: -
DNA: TGTGCCAGCAGCGTAACAGGGTTCCGCAATCAGCCCCAGCATTTT
CDR3: CASSVTGFRNQPQHF

length: 19
J: TRBJ2-5
size: -
V: TRBV7-8
D: -
DNA: TGTGCCAGCAGCTCTCAAATGTGGGGATACCGGGACACCCAAGAGACCCAGTACTTC
CDR3: CASSSQMWGYRDTQETQYF

length: 15
J: TRBJ1-2
size: -
V: TRBV6-5
D: -
DNA: TGTGCCAGCAGTTACTCGTACAGGAATTTCTATGGCTACACCTTC
CDR3: CASSYSYRNFYGYTF